This TCR beta chain was found in a study of Graves' ophthalmopathy and Graves' hyperthyroidism. There are 15 residues in the CDR3. Germline trimming cut 7 bases from V and 2 bases from J; bases unmatched to any gene: 10. Looked up from germline, CDR1 is MDHEN and CDR2 is SYDVKM. TCR beta CDR3 regions were amplified from RNA transcripts. The workflow started with a first-round RT-PCR run with HTBI primers and then moved on to a second-round multiplex PCR. Each CDR3 protein gets one entry after TCRdb re-called the multiplex PCR reads with MiXCR. The sample shows over 650,000 distinct CDR3 sequences, over 40% of them seen only once.

This chain uses TRBV28 with TRBJ2-7; 8 bases match TRBD1. This TCR was sampled from an adult man with Graves' ophthalmopathy. The sample consisted of peripheral blood. CDR3 nucleotide sequence: TGTGCCAGCACTGGGACCGGGACAGGAGCCTACGAGCAGTACTTC. Amino acid sequence: CASTGTGTGAYEQYF.